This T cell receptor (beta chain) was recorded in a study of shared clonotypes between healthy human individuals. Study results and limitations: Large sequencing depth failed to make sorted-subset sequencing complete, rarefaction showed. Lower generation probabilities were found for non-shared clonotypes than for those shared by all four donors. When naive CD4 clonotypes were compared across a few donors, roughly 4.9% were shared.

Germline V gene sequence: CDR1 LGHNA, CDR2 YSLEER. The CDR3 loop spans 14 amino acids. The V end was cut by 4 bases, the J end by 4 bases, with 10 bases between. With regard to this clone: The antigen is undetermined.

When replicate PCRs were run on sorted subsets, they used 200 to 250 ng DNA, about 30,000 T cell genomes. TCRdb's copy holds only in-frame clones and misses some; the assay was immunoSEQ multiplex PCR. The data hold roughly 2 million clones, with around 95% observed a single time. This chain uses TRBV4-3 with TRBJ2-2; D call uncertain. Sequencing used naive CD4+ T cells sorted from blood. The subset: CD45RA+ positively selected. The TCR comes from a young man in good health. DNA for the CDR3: TGCGCCAGCAGCCTATCCCCGACCACCGGGGAGCTGTTTTTT. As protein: CASSLSPTTGELFF.